The 17 T cell receptor beta chains below come from one sample, sequenced in a study of breast tumors, draining lymph nodes, adjacent tissues. Breast cancer patients provided tissue from their axillary draining lymph nodes. TCRdb reprocessed the multiplex PCR reads via MiXCR and lists one record per CDR3 protein. Of roughly 130,000 distinct CDR3 sequences in the sample, just under 20% were seen once. Sequenced material: axillary lymph node tissue. The receptors stem from a female donor with breast cancer. Some clones in this sample may be carry-over from other donors' samples.

V is TRBV11-2 and J is TRBJ1-1; D ambiguous. V dropped 7 bases and J dropped 3 bases, with 15 bases sitting between them. Germline lookup yields CDR1 SGHAT and CDR2 FQNNGV. The CDR3 sequence is 14 residues long. The CDR3 sequence: CASTGSWGDTEAFF. The CDR3 DNA follows: TGTGCCAGCACCGGGTCGTGGGGAGACACTGAAGCTTTCTTT.

Many counts were recorded for this clonotype. This chain joins TRBV10-1 and TRBJ2-3, with D possibly TRBD1 on 5 matching bases. This CDR3 is 15 amino acids long. V was trimmed by 0 bases and J by 3 bases, leaving 10 bases between them. CDR1 and CDR2 from the germline V gene are WNHNN and SYGVQD (reference sequence). The CDR3 spells CASSESQGGTDTQYF. CDR3 DNA sequence: TGCGCCAGCAGTGAGTCCCAGGGTGGGACAGATACGCAGTATTTT.

This clonotype was counted ten times or more. The J gene is TRBJ1-4, the V gene TRBV5-1, with D possibly TRBD1 on 5 matching bases. The V gene lost 0 bases and the J gene lost 2 bases, with 8 bases spanning the gap. Germline CDR1 reads SGHRS; CDR2 reads YFSETQ. This CDR3 is 15 amino acids long. In DNA, the CDR3 is TGCGCCAGCAGCTTGGCGGGGGAGACTAATGAAAAACTGTTTTTT. Residues: CASSLAGETNEKLFF. The full variable domain, with the rest looked up from reference TRBV5-1 and TRBJ1-4, is KAGVTQTPRYLIKTRGQQVTLSCSPISGHRSVSWYQQTPGQGLQFLFEYFSETQRNKGNFPGRFSGRQFSNSRSEMNVSTLELGDSALYLCASSLAGETNEKLFFGSGTQLSVL.

This clonotype came up many times. Here the CDR3 reads CSARDNSRNEQFF. The CDR3 coding sequence is TGCAGTGCTAGAGATAATAGTCGGAATGAGCAGTTCTTC. The rearrangement joins TRBV20-1 to TRBJ2-1; D is undetermined. V lost 0 bases and J lost 7, with 10 bases in between. Germline lookup yields CDR1 DFQATT and CDR2 SNEGSKA (reference sequence). The CDR3 extends over 13 amino acids.

On this clonotype: Since a much larger clone is just one base distant, this may be a read error. The rearrangement uses TRBV14 and TRBJ2-5; D may be TRBD1 (7 bases). The CDR3 has 19 amino acids. Germline V gene lookup returns CDR1 SGHDN and CDR2 FVKESK. In DNA, the CDR3 is TGTGCCAGCAGCCGTGACAGGGATCAAGGGCTAGGCGATCGGGAGACCCAGTGCTTC. Encoded protein: CASSRDRDQGLGDRETQCF. Full variable domain (rest looked up from reference TRBV14 and TRBJ2-5): EAGVTQFPSHSVIEKGQTVTLRCDPISGHDNLYWYRRVMGKEIKFLLHFVKESKQDESGMPNNRFLAERTGGTYSTLKVQPAELEDSGVYFCASSRDRDQGLGDRETQCFGPGTRLLVL.

Many counts were recorded for this clonotype. V and J are TRBV20-1 and TRBJ2-1, with D possibly being TRBD1 (5 bases). Germline V lookup: CDR1 DFQATT, CDR2 SNEGSKA (reference sequence). V was trimmed by 5 bases and J by 0 bases, leaving 17 bases between them. The CDR3 has 16 amino acids. The CDR3 spells CSAEVYTDSSYNEQFF. DNA for the CDR3: TGCAGTGCTGAAGTTTATACCGACAGCTCCTACAATGAGCAGTTCTTC.

This clonotype was observed many times. The chain couples TRBV20-1 to TRBJ2-7; possibly TRBD2 for D (6 bases). Germline V gene sequence: CDR1 DFQATT, CDR2 SNEGSKA (reference sequence). The CDR3 spans 12 residues. Between the trimmed V and J ends, which lost 0 bases and 9 bases, there was a span of 12 bases. CDR3 sequence reads: CSAREDYLTQYF. The CDR3 bases are TGCAGTGCTAGAGAGGACTACCTCACGCAGTACTTC.

This clonotype appeared many times. This chain joins TRBV20-1 and TRBJ2-1; 9 nucleotides agree with TRBD2. CDR3 length: 17 amino acids. V lost 1 base, J lost 3 bases, and 10 bases stayed unmatched. The germline V gene encodes CDR1 DFQATT and CDR2 SNEGSKA (reference sequence). The CDR3 DNA follows: TGCAGTGCTAGAGGGGGGCCTAGCGGGGACATCTACAATGAGCAGTTCTTC. This sequence encodes CSARGGPSGDIYNEQFF.

This clonotype has just a few counts. V and J are TRBV7-9 and TRBJ2-7, with 11 bases aligning to TRBD1. Germline loops: CDR1 SEHNR, CDR2 FQNEAQ (reference sequence). J gave up 5 bases and V 3 bases, and 0 bases lay outside the gene matches. This CDR3 region has 13 residues. This chain's CDR3 is CASSLGQGDEQYF. CDR3 DNA sequence: TGTGCCAGCAGCTTGGGACAGGGGGACGAGCAGTACTTC.

This clonotype has at least ten counts. CDR3 region: CASIRNTYEQYF. Written as DNA, the CDR3 is TGTGCCAGCATAAGAAATACCTACGAGCAGTACTTC. The chain employs TRBV28 and TRBJ2-7; no definite D call. Trimming stripped 7 bases from V and 2 bases from J, with 9 bases between. The germline CDR1 and CDR2 sequences are MDHEN and SYDVKM. The CDR3 sequence is 12 residues long.

This clonotype was recorded a few times. V and J are TRBV6-1 and TRBJ1-4, with 7 positions matching TRBD1. Germline loops: CDR1 MNHNS, CDR2 SASEGT. This CDR3 contains 13 residues. Unmatched junction bases numbered 5, after V lost 6 bases and J lost 7 bases. The CDR3 sequence is CASRTGMGEKLFF. The CDR3 region has the DNA TGTGCCAGCAGGACAGGGATGGGTGAAAAACTGTTTTTT.

The chain recombines TRBV10-3 with TRBJ1-1, with 8 bases matching TRBD1. Per germline, CDR1 ENHRY and CDR2 SYGVKD. Trimming took 2 bases from V and 6 from J; bases not matched to a gene: 8. The CDR3 sequence is 15 residues long. The CDR3: CAISERDRGWSEAFF. The CDR3 DNA sequence: TGTGCCATCAGTGAGCGAGACAGGGGATGGTCTGAAGCTTTCTTT.

This clonotype turned up a few times. V is TRBV5-8 and J is TRBJ2-5; D not certain. Germline V gene sequence: CDR1 SGHTS, CDR2 YDEGEE. This CDR3 contains 15 residues. The germline V and J ends were trimmed by 0 bases and 1 base, with 10 bases remaining between them. CDR3 nucleotide sequence: TGTGCCAGCAGCTTGGCCCTGGGCAGCCAAGAGACCCAGTACTTC. It is translated as CASSLALGSQETQYF.

The table lists this clonotype with a few counts. An end of the junction does not agree with germline; a read error may underlie this. V usage is TRBV3-1 and J usage is TRBJ2-5; D may be TRBD1 (6 bases). CDR1 and CDR2 from the germline V gene are LGHDT and YNNKEL (reference sequence). The CDR3 contains 12 residues. The CDR3 nucleotides read TGTGCCAGCAGCGGGGGCCAAGGGACCCAGTACTTC. This encodes CASSGGQGTQYF.

This clonotype was seen ten or more times. The chain joins TRBV11-1 to TRBJ1-5, with D perhaps matching TRBD1 (6 bases). This CDR3 is built from 12 residues. In germline, CDR1 is SGHAT, CDR2 FQDESV (reference sequence). V was trimmed by 4 bases and J by 15 bases, leaving 16 bases between them. The DNA of the CDR3 is TGTGCCAGCAGCTCCCTGACAGGTCATATGCATTTT. Protein sequence: CASSSLTGHMHF.

A note on this clonotype: A much larger clone sits a single nucleotide away, making a read error possible. This chain links TRBV7-9 with TRBJ2-7; 7 bases fit TRBD1. This CDR3 contains 13 residues. The germline V gene has CDR1 SEHNR and CDR2 FQNEAQ (reference sequence). DNA for the CDR3: TGTGCCGGCAGCCACAGGGGAATGGACGAGCAGTACTTC. Translated: CAGSHRGMDEQYF. The full variable domain, with the rest looked up from reference TRBV7-9 and TRBJ2-7, is DTGVSQNPRHKITKRGQNVTFRCDPISEHNRLYWYRQTLGQGPEFLTYFQNEAQLEKSRLLSDRFSAERPKGSFSTLEIQRTEQGDSAMYLCAGSHRGMDEQYFGPGTRLTVT.

In its sample, this clonotype was seen many times. V gene TRBV12-3 or TRBV12-4 combines with J gene TRBJ2-7; 8 bases are shared with TRBD1. V trimming: 10 bases; J trimming: 0 bases; junction bases outside the gene matches: 5. CDR3 length: 13 residues. CDR3: CATRQGSSYEQYF. CDR3 nucleotides: TGTGCCACTCGACAGGGGAGCTCCTACGAGCAGTACTTC.